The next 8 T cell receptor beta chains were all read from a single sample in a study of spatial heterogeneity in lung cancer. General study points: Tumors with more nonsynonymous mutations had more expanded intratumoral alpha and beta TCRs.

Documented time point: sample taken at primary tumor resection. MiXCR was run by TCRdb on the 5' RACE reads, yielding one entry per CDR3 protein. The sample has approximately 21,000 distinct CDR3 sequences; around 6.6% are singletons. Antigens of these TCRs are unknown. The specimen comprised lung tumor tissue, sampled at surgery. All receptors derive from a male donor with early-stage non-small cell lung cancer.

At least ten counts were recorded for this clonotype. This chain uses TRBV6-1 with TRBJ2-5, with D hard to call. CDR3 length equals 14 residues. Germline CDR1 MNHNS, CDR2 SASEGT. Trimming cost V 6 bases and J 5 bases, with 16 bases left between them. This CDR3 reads CASRWFGSMETQYF. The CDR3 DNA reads TGTGCCAGCAGGTGGTTTGGGTCGATGGAGACCCAGTACTTC.

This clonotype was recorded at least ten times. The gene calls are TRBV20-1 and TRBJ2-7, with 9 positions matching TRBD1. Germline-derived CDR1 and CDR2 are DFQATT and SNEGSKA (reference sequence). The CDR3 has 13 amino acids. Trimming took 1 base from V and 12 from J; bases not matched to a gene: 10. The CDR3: CSARAPGGTGLYF. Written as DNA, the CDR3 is TGCAGTGCTAGAGCCCCCGGGGGGACAGGGCTGTACTTC.

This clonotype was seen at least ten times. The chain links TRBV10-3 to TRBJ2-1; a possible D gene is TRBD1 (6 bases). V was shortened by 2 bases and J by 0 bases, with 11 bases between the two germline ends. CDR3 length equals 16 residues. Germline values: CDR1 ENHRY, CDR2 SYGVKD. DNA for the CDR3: TGTGCCATCAGTGAGGGCACAGGGCCCTCCTACAATGAGCAGTTCTTC. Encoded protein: CAISEGTGPSYNEQFF.

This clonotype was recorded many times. The CDR3 is CASSLRLIGGGQDTQYF. The CDR3 nucleotides are TGTGCCAGCAGCTTACGGTTGATCGGCGGGGGACAAGATACGCAGTATTTT. The chain uses TRBV7-2 and TRBJ2-3; possibly TRBD2 for D (7 bases). Deletions cut 2 bases from V and 5 bases from J, with 20 bases between. The germline gives CDR1 SGHTA, CDR2 FQGNSA. This CDR3 region has 17 residues.

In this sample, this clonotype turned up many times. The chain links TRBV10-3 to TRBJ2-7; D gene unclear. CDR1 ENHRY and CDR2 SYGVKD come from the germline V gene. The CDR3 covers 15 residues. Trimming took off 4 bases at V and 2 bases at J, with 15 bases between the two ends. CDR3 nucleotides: TGTGCCATCAGTGCGTCCTCCGCGGAAACCTACGAGCAGTACTTC. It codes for CAISASSAETYEQYF.

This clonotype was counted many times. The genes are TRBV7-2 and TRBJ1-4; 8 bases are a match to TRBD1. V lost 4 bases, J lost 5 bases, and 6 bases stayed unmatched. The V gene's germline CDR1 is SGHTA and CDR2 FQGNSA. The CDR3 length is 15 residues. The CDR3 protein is CASSSKTGGNEKLFF. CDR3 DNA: TGTGCCAGCAGCTCAAAAACAGGGGGGAATGAAAAACTGTTTTTT.

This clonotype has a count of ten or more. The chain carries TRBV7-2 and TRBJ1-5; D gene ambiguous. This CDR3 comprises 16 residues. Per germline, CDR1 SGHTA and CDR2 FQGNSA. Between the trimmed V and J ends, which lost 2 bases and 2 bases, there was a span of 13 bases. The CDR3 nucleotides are TGTGCCAGCAGCTTAACCGGGAATGTCGGCAATCAGCCCCAGCATTTT. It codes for CASSLTGNVGNQPQHF.

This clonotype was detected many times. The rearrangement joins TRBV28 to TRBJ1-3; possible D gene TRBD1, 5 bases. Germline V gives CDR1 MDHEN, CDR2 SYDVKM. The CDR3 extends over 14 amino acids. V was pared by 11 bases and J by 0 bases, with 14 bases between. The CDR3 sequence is CASTEPSSGNTIYF. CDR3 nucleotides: TGTGCCTCGACAGAGCCTAGCTCTGGAAACACCATATATTTT.